The source of this TCR beta chain is a study of blood T cells in healthy people across ages. At the level of the study: For every two T cells, template switching captured about one barcoded beta molecule.

V lost 3 bases, J lost 3 bases, and 6 bases lay in between. Germline-derived CDR1 and CDR2 are SEHNR and FQNEAQ (reference sequence). This CDR3 is built from 13 residues. A second PCR, run for about 7 to 11 cycles, used a sample-barcoded 5' primer plus a J-beta primer mix. TCRdb passed the 5' RACE reads through MiXCR, listing each CDR3 protein once. The data hold about 640,000 distinct CDR3 sequences, with about 54% observed a single time. This clonotype was recorded many times. This TCR was sampled from a man aged 60 to 69 in good health. The sample comprised blood. The chain is built from TRBV7-9 and TRBJ2-1; D is undetermined. Here the CDR3 DNA reads TGTGCCAGCAGCTTGGGGAACTACAATGAGCAGTTCTTC. Its protein is CASSLGNYNEQFF.